The 2 T cell receptor beta chains below all came from one sample that was sequenced in a study of CD8+ T cells in alopecia areata. The authors extracted RNA and reverse transcribed it into cDNA as the sequencing template. The method was immunoSEQ multiplex PCR; TCRdb's version includes in-frame clones alone and lacks a portion of them. The sample records under 300,000 clones, 60% being singletons. Treatment of the sample: oral pan-JAK inhibitor, 5-10 mg twice daily. The specimen comprised CD4+ T cells sorted from blood, sampled between weeks 51 and 54, from a patient treated with tofacitinib. The source of these receptors is a human donor with alopecia areata.

The chain has TRBV5-1 and TRBJ1-5; D may be TRBD1 (5 bases). The CDR3 runs to 13 residues. Trimming shortened V by 5 bases and J by 6 bases, and 12 bases separated the two germline ends. From germline, CDR1 is SGHRS and CDR2 YFSETQ. The CDR3, as DNA: TGCGCCAGCAGGGCGGACATTCGTCAGCCCCAGCATTTT. Translation: CASRADIRQPQHF.

V is TRBV30 and J is TRBJ2-2, with D perhaps matching TRBD2 (6 bases). Between the trimmed V and J ends, which lost 0 bases and 5 bases, there was a span of 16 bases. Germline V CDR1 and CDR2: GTSNPN, SVGIG (reference sequence). The CDR3 has 16 amino acids. The CDR3 here is CAWSVHTSRGTGELFF. The CDR3 DNA sequence: TGTGCCTGGAGTGTCCACACCTCCCGGGGGACCGGGGAGCTGTTTTTT. Complete variable domain (other parts from reference TRBV30 and TRBJ2-2): SQTIHQWPATLVQPVGSPLSLECTVEGTSNPNLYWYRQAAGRGLQLLFYSVGIGQISSEVPQNLSASRPQDRQFILSSKKLLLSDSGFYLCAWSVHTSRGTGELFFGEGSRLTVL.